Below, one T cell receptor beta chain is given with its context. The germline V gene has CDR1 KGHSH and CDR2 LQKENI. Trimming left V 0 bases short and J 6 bases short, with 17 bases between. This CDR3 is 17 amino acids long. The sample originates from a study of control samples from healthy donors and cancer patients. Data came from immunoSEQ multiplex PCR; TCRdb stores just in-frame clones and leaves some out. Of some 120,000 clones listed, approximately 84% are singletons. V usage is TRBV18 and J usage is TRBJ2-2, with a possible D match to TRBD2 (6 bases). The sample comprised blood. This clonotype was obtained from a man aged 18 to 30 in good health. CDR3 in DNA: TGTGCCAGCTCACCACCAAGTACCGGGACTGGCGCCGGGGAGCTGTTTTTT. It translates to CASSPPSTGTGAGELFF. Full variable domain (remainder filled in from reference TRBV18 and TRBJ2-2): NAGVMQNPRHLVRRRGQEARLRCSPMKGHSHVYWYRQLPEEGLKFMVYLQKENIIDESGMPKERFSAEFPKEGPSILRIQQVVRGDSAAYFCASSPPSTGTGAGELFFGEGSRLTVL.